This entry features one TCR beta chain sequence. The target antigen is unknown. The CDR3 is made up of 14 amino acids. Trimming at V came to 3 bases and at J to 8 bases, leaving 4 bases not matched to a gene. Germline-derived CDR1 and CDR2 are MDHEN and SYDVKM. Generated by immunoSEQ multiplex PCR, the TCRdb table keeps only in-frame clones and is missing some. The data contain fewer than 100,000 clones, roughly 89% of them singletons. The data originate from a study of T cell responses to AZD1222 COVID-19 vaccine. Overall study findings and caveats: White British ancestry dominated among donors, who included more females, and clonal diversity was possibly underestimated.

This sample comprised peripheral blood, obtained 28 days after the second AZD1222 dose. This chain uses TRBV28 with TRBJ1-6; 7 positions match TRBD1. This TCR derives from an adult who received the AZD1222 COVID-19 vaccine. The CDR3 region has the DNA TGTGCCAGCAGTTTGGACAGGTTAGATTCACCCCTCCACTTT. Its protein product is CASSLDRLDSPLHF.